This TCR beta chain is from a study of glioma-infiltrating T cells (dated by TCRdb to between 2015 and 2016). For context, the study as a whole: Glioma tissue, non-neoplastic brain tissue and matched peripheral blood mononuclear cells were used as sources from which TCR alpha- and beta-chain repertoires were sequenced. Three low-grade glioma patients, seven to nine primary glioblastoma patients, and three non-glioma patients who contributed non-neoplastic brain tissue made up the paired cohort. To measure divergence between tissue and blood T-cell populations, each tissue-infiltrating repertoire was compared with the peripheral blood repertoire of the same patient. Overall study results and their limits: Very few CDR3 sequences were found to be shared between tissue and blood, and this scarcity was attributed to high CDR3 diversity and limited sampling. Group comparisons were based on small numbers of patients: three non-neoplastic, three low-grade glioma and roughly eight glioblastoma patients. VJ-independent divergence between tissue and blood was lower than expected in non-neoplastic patients but higher than expected in all gliomas, particularly low-grade gliomas.

TCR alpha and beta CDR3 regions were amplified with the iRepertoire nested amplicon-rescue multiplex PCR (arm-PCR) platform from RNA. For one-step reverse transcription and amplification, about 95-400 ng of tissue mRNA or PBMC total RNA was used as input. Following bead purification, Illumina adapters were added by a secondary multiplex PCR, and the libraries were gel-purified between 200 and 400 bp. The libraries contained internal 6-nucleotide barcodes that were used for demultiplexing. Libraries were sequenced on an Illumina MiSeq with 2x220 or 2x250 nucleotide paired-end reads. The paper's data handling went like this. Paired reads were merged using FLASH 1.2.11 and were aligned to the GRCh37 human genome using BWA-MEM, after which TRA and TRB reads were extracted. An IMGT-derived reference of cassette sequences and CDR3 motifs, with pseudogenes included, was used for V and J assignment. Reads were translated in three frames, and productive CDR3s were defined by a C…FGXG motif without stop codons. Unique combinations of V-J cassette pair and CDR3 amino acid sequence were defined as clonotypes. Reads were filtered by Hamming distance, with the threshold set by the sequence error rate of each sample in mapped regions. TCRdb cleaned the public reads at Q25 with fastp, built clones with MiXCR and kept in-frame beta chains. Entries are consolidated by CDR3 protein sequence, retaining the most common genes and DNA. What appears here as the V and J calls and clone size reflects TCRdb's work, not the paper's. Within this sample are around 97,000 distinct CDR3 sequences, with about 30% of them counted one time only. The ten largest account for 44% of the sample.

The V end loses 4 bases and the J end loses 2 bases, and a stretch of 9 bases separates them. Sequences KGHSH (CDR1) and LQKENI (CDR2) are obtained from the germline V gene. The CDR3 numbers 14 residues from cysteine through phenylalanine. Only the CDR3 portion is preserved as DNA: 42 bases, with reading frame beginning at the first base. At least ten counts were recorded for this clonotype. It has no known antigen specificity. No base qualities exist here, and no much larger clone lies one base off it. The sequence was collected from a human donor with low-grade glioma or glioblastoma, undergoing nonglioma brain surgery, or in good health (not recorded which). The source material was glioma tissue, nonneoplastic brain tissue, or PBMCs (not recorded which). The chain uses TRBV18 and TRBJ1-5, with no confidently assigned D gene. The CDR3: CASSRGRGNQPQHF. The DNA sequence is given as TGTGCCAGCTCACGAGGGAGAGGCAATCAGCCCCAGCATTTT. The CDR3 plus the reference TRBV18 and TRBJ1-5 genes for the other parts give the full variable domain: NAGVMQNPRHLVRRRGQEARLRCSPMKGHSHVYWYRQLPEEGLKFMVYLQKENIIDESGMPKERFSAEFPKEGPSILRIQQVVRGDSAAYFCASSRGRGNQPQHFGDGTRLSIL.